This TCR beta chain was documented in a study of CD8 T cells in Susac syndrome. Trimming cost V 6 bases and J 6 bases; bases outside gene matches: 10. Germline loops: CDR1 MNHNS, CDR2 SASEGT. The length of the CDR3 is 15 residues. Random-hexamer reverse transcription was applied to about 0.45 to 1 ug RNA. MiXCR, applied by TCRdb to the immunoSEQ multiplex PCR reads, yields one record per CDR3 protein. The sample lists about 94,000 distinct CDR3 sequences; around 94% were seen once. This clonotype was sampled from a human donor with Susac syndrome. This chain connects TRBV6-1 to TRBJ2-1; TRBD1 matches 8 bases. Sample: CD4+ T cells from PBMCs. The CDR3 region has the DNA TGTGCCAGCAGAGAGGGGACAGGAGATATCAATGAGCAGTTCTTC. Residues: CASREGTGDINEQFF.